This T cell receptor beta chain was documented in a study of cytomegalovirus exposure and HLA in healthy donors. Study summary: Sequencing of approximately 190 million T cells in an earlier analysis found 95 million to 120 million unique TCR beta sequences.

Whole-study results and caveats: Most TCR sequences proved rare, with some public TCRs found in many donors. Later genetic work tied a missense DCLRE1C variant to beta-chain V and J trimming.

Use of 60 Vbeta and 13 Jbeta primers characterized the PCR. Original analysis: In a later analysis, of some 80 million unique beta chains, about 11 million appeared in at least two donors. Profiling relied on immunoSEQ multiplex PCR, and the TCRdb table lists in-frame clones only, not all of them. D and trimming come from the DNA, and the V and J calls and clone size come from that table. Seen here are under 150,000 clones, around 80% observed once, and the top ten hold about 1.8%. On this clone: The antigen is not known.

In germline, CDR1 is MNHEY, CDR2 SMNVEV (reference sequence). V gave up 1 base and J gave up 6 bases; unmatched junction bases: 9. This CDR3 region has 15 residues. The chain employs TRBV27 and TRBJ2-7, with 7 nucleotides matching TRBD2. Material for sequencing was PBMCs. This clonotype originated in a woman aged 35 to 49 in good health and CMV-seronegative. The CDR3: CASSLLEAGASEQYF. In DNA, the CDR3 is TGTGCCAGCAGTTTATTAGAGGCGGGAGCTAGCGAGCAGTACTTC.